This T cell receptor (beta chain) was identified during a study of T cells in Graves' hyperthyroidism and ophthalmopathy (dated by TCRdb to the late 2010s). Study-level background: Peripheral blood was collected at initial diagnosis, before any treatment. A discovery cohort of fewer than 110 patients, approximately 45 with Graves' ophthalmopathy and 55 to 60 with stable Graves' hyperthyroidism, was used to find distinguishing TCR V-J signatures. An independent validation cohort of around 19 hyperthyroidism patients and 17 patients who later progressed to ophthalmopathy tested prospective prediction of ophthalmopathy. For training and testing, the 100 or so patients in the discovery cohort were randomly divided in a 7:3 ratio. The study also compared thyroid tissue and blood T-cell repertoires from roughly 6 Graves' hyperthyroidism patients. Once sampling was done, hyperthyroidism patients were given methimazole at a starting dose of 30 mg daily, whereas ophthalmopathy patients were given high-dose intravenous methylprednisolone. The paper describes TCR Vbeta CDR3 sequencing of around 130 peripheral blood samples, made up of roughly 45 ophthalmopathy patients, 70 to 80 hyperthyroidism patients and 17 progressor patients.

Moderately to severely active disease, a Clinical Activity Score of at least 3, a NOSPECS grade of at least 4, and a duration under 3 months were present in ophthalmopathy patients. Exclusion was applied to patients with uncontrolled infections, other autoimmune diseases, pregnancy or lactation. Diagnoses were based on clinical symptoms, serum thyroxine and TRAb, thyroid ultrasound and orbital computed tomography. PBMCs were isolated from about 10 ml of fresh peripheral blood by Ficoll-Paque density gradient centrifugation. Trizol reagent was used to extract total RNA, and RNA quality was then checked on an Agilent 2100 Bioanalyzer. The CDR3 contains 17 residues, cysteine and phenylalanine counted. The sequence is cut down to CDR3 DNA, 51 bases in frame from base 1. CDR1 and CDR2, per the germline V gene, are MDHEN and SYDVKM. Trimming at the junction amounts to 10 bases on V and 0 bases on J, and the germline ends lie 22 bases apart.

On this clonotype itself: It lacks a known antigen. No much larger clonotype is one base removed from it; base qualities were not supplied.

Amplification of TCR beta CDR3 regions was carried out from RNA transcripts. For the first round of RT-PCR on the TCR CDR3, the HTBI primer set was used together with the Qiagen OneStep RT-PCR kit. Libraries were constructed in a second round of multiplex PCR, after which size selection and purification were carried out. Sequencing of the libraries was done on an Illumina HiSeq2000 using paired-end 100 bp reads. The source study handled its data this way. Raw data were processed with SOAPnuke, discarding reads with adapters, uncalled bases, mean Phred below 15, or no exact constant-primer or identifier match. COPE v1.2.5 was used to merge the high-quality paired reads, and each unique nucleotide sequence was defined as a clonotype. MiTCR v1.1 was used to align clonotypes to the IMGT TRBV, TRBD and TRBJ reference segments. Analysis was restricted to V-J combinations with a frequency above 0.0001, which covered roughly 99% of repertoires. A TCS score was defined as the ratio of F50 (clonal expansion) to E x V (chaos), with BLOSUM62-based TCRdist applied between CDR3 peptides within each V-J. Welch's t-statistics and random forest reduced just over 500 V-J features to 13, which were used in a naive Bayes classifier (R e1071). Clones were called with MiXCR by TCRdb after fastp trimmed the public reads at Q25, and only in-frame beta chains were retained. For every CDR3 protein sequence, its rows merge into one entry that carries the most common genes and DNA. TCRdb, not the authors, supplied the V and J calls. Recorded for this sample are about 500,000 distinct CDR3 sequences; around 15% of them occurred a single time. Approximately 30% of the sample is in the top ten clones.

Study-wide findings and limitations: Most expanded thyroid clonotypes (frequency above 0.001) were also detected in blood, suggesting blood repertoires may reflect thyroid immune responses. In validation, the model predicted progression to ophthalmopathy a median of roughly 6.2 months before onset, with 65% to 71% sensitivity and roughly 72% specificity. A model built on a 13 V-J signature distinguished ophthalmopathy from stable hyperthyroidism, reaching around 88% sensitivity and under 84% specificity in cross-validation and 80%/75% in testing. No statistical method was used to set the sample size in advance, and investigators knew the group allocation.

The source is a woman in her 30s with Graves' ophthalmopathy. The chain employs TRBV28 and TRBJ1-5; the D gene assignment is ambiguous. The sample was blood. Here the CDR3 is given as CATQWQLRDYSNQPQHF. The DNA reads as follows: TGTGCCACACAGTGGCAGCTGAGGGATTATAGCAATCAGCCCCAGCATTTT.